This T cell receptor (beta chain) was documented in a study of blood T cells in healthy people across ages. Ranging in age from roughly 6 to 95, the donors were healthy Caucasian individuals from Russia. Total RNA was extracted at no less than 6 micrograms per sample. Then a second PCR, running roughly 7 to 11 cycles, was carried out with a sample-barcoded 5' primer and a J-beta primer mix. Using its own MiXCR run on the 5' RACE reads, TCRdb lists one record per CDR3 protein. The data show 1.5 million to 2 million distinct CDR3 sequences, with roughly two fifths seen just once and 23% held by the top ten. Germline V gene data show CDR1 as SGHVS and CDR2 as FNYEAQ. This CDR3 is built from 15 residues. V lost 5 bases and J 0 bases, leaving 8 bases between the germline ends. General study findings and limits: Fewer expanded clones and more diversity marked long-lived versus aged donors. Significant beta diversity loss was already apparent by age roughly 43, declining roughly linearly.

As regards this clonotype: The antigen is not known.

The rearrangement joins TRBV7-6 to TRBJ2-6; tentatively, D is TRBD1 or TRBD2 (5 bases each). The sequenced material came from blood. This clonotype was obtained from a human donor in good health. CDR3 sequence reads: CASSPGHSGANVLTF. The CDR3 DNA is TGTGCCAGCAGCCCGGGGCACTCTGGGGCCAACGTCCTGACTTTC. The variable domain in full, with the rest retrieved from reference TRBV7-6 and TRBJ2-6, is GAGVSQSPRYKVTKRGQDVALRCDPISGHVSLYWYRQALGQGPEFLTYFNYEAQQDKSGLPNDRFSAERPEGSISTLTIQRTEQRDSAMYRCASSPGHSGANVLTFGAGSRLTVL.